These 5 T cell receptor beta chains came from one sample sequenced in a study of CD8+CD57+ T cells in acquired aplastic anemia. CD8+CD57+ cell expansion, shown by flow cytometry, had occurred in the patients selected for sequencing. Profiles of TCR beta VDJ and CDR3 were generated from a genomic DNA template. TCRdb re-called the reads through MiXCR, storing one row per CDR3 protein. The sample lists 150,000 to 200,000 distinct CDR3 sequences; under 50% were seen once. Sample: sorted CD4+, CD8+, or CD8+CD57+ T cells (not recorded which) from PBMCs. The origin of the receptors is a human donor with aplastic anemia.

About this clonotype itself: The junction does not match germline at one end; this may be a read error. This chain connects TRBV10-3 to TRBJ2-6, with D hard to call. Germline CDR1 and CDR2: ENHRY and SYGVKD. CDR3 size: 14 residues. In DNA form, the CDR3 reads TGTGCCAGCAGTTCGACGATGGGGGCCAACGTCCTGACTTTC. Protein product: CASSSTMGANVLTF.

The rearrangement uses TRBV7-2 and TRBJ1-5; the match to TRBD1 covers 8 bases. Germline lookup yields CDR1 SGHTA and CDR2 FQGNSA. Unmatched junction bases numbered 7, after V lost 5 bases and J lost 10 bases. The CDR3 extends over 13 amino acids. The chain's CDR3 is CASSDRGGTPQHF. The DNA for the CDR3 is TGTGCCAGCAGCGACAGGGGCGGAACACCCCAGCATTTT.

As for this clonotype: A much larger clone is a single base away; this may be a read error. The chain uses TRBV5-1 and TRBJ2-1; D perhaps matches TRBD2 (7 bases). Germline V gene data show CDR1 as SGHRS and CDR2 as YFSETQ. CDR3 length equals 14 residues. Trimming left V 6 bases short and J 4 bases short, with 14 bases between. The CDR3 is CASNSGGLYNEQFF. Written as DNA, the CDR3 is TGCGCCAGCAACTCGGGGGGCCTATACAATGAGCAGTTCTTC.

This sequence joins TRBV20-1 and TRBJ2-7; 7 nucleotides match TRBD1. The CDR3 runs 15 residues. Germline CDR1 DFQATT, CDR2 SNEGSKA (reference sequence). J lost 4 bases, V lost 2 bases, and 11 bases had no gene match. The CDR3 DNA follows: TGCAGTGCTAGACCTCGGGACAGCGGTCGTTACGAGCAGTACTTC. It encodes CSARPRDSGRYEQYF.

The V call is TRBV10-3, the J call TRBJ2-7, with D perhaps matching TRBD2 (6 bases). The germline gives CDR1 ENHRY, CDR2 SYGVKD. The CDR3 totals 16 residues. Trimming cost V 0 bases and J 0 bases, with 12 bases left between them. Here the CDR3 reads CAISESSGSNSYEQYF. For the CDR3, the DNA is TGTGCCATCAGTGAGTCGAGCGGGTCTAACTCCTACGAGCAGTACTTC.